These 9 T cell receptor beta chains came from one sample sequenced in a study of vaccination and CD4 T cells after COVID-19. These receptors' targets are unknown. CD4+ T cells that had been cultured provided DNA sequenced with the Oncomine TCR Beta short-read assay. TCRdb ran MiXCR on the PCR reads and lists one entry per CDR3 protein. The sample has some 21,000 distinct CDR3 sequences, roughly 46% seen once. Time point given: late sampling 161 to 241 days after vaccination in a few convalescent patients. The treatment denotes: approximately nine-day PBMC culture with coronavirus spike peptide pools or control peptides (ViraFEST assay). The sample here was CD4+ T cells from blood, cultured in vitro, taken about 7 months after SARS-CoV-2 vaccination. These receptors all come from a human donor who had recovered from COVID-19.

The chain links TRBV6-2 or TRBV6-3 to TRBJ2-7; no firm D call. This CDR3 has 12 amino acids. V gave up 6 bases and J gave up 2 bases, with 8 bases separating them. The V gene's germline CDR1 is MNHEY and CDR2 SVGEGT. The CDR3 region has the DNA TGTGCCAGCAGAAGACCTCCCTACGAGCAGTACTTC. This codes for CASRRPPYEQYF.

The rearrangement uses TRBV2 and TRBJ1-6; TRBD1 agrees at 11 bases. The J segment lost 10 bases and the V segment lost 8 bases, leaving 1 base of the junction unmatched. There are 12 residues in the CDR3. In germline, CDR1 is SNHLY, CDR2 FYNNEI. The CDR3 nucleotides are TGTGCCAGCGGGACAGGGGGATCACCCCTCCACTTT. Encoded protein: CASGTGGSPLHF. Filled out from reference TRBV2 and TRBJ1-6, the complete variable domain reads EPEVTQTPSHQVTQMGQEVILRCVPISNHLYFYWYRQILGQKVEFLVSFYNNEISEKSEIFDDQFSVERPDGSNFTLKIRSTKLEDSAMYFCASGTGGSPLHFGNGTRLTVT.

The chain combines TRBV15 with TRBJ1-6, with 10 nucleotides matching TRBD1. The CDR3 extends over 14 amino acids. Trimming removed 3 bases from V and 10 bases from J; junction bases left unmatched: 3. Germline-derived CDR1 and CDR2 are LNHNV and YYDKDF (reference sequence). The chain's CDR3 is CATSRGTGESPLHF. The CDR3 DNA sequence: TGTGCCACCAGCAGGGGGACAGGGGAATCACCCCTCCACTTT. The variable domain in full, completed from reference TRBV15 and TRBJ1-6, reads DAMVIQNPRYQVTQFGKPVTLSCSQTLNHNVMYWYQQKSSQAPKLLFHYYDKDFNNEADTPDNFQSRRPNTSFCFLDIRSPGLGDTAMYLCATSRGTGESPLHFGNGTRLTVT.

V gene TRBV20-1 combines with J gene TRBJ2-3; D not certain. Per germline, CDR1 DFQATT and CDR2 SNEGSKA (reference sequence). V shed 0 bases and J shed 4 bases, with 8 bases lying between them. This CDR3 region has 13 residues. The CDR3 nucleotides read TGCAGTGCTAGAGATCTGGTCGCAGATACGCAGTATTTT. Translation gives CSARDLVADTQYF.

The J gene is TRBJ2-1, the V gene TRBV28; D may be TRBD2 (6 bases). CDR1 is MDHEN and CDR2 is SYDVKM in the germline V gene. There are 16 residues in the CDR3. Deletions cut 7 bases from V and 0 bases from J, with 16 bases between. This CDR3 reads CASTLAGGSSYNEQFF. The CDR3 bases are TGTGCCAGCACCCTCGCTGGGGGGAGCTCCTACAATGAGCAGTTCTTC.

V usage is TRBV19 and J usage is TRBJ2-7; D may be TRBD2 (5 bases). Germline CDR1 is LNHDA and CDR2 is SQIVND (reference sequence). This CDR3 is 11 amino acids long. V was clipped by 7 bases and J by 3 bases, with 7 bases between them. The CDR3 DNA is TGTGCCAGTACCGAGGGCTACGAGCAGTACTTC. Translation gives CASTEGYEQYF.

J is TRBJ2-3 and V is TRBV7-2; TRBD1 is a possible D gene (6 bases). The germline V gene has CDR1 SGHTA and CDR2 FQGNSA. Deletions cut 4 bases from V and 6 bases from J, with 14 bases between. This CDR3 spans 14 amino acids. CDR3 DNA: TGTGCCAGCAGCTGGGGGCCTTTGTCGGATACGCAGTATTTT. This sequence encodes CASSWGPLSDTQYF.

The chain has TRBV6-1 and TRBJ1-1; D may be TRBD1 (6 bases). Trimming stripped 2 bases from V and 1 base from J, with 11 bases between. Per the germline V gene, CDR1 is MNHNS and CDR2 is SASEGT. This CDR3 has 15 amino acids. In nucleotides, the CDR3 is TGTGCCAGCAGTGAACGGCAGGGGACGAACACTGAAGCTTTCTTT. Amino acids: CASSERQGTNTEAFF.

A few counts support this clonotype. The CDR3 region has the DNA TGTGCCAGCGCAGGGGTTCAGAGCTCCTACGAGCAGTACTTC. Encoded protein: CASAGVQSSYEQYF. The rearrangement joins TRBV7-9 to TRBJ2-7; a weak D match, TRBD1 (6 bases). V was trimmed by 8 bases and J by 0 bases, leaving 14 bases between them. Germline values: CDR1 SEHNR, CDR2 FQNEAQ (reference sequence). The CDR3 is 14 amino acids.